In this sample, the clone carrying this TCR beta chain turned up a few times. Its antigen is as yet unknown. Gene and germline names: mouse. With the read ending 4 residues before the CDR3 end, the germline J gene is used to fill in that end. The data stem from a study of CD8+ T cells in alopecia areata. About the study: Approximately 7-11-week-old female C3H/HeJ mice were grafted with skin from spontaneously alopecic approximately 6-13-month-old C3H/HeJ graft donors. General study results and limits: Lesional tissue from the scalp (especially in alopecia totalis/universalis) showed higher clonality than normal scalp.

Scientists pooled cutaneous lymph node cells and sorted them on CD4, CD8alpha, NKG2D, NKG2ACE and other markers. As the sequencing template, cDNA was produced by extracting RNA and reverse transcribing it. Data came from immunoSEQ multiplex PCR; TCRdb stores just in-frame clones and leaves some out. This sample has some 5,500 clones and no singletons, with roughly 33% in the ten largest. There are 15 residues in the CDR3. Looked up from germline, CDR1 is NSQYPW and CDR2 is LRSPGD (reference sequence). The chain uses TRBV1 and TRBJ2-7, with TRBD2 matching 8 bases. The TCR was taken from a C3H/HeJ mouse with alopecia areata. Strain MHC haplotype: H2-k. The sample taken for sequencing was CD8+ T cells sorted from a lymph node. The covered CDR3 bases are TGCACCTGCAGTGCAGATCGAGCTGGGGGGCAT. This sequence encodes CTCSADRAGGH. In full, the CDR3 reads CTCSADRAGGHEQYF.